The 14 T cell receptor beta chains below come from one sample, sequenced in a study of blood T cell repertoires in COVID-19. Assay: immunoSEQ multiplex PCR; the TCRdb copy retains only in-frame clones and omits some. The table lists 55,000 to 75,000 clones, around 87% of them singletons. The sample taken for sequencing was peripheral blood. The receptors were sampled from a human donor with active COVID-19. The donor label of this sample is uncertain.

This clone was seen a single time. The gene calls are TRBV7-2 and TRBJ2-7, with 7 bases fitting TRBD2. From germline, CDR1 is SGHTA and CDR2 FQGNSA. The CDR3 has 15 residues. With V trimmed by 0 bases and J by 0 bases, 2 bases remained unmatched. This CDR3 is CASSLAGGSSYEQYF. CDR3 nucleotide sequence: TGTGCCAGCAGCTTAGCGGGGGGGAGCTCCTACGAGCAGTACTTC.

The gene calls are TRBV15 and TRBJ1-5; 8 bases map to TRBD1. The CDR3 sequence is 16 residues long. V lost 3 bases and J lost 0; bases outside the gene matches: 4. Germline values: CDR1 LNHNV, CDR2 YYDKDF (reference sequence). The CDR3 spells CATSRNRGTSNQPQHF. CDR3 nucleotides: TGTGCCACCAGCAGGAACAGGGGGACTAGCAATCAGCCCCAGCATTTT. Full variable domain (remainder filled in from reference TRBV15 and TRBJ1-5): DAMVIQNPRYQVTQFGKPVTLSCSQTLNHNVMYWYQQKSSQAPKLLFHYYDKDFNNEADTPDNFQSRRPNTSFCFLDIRSPGLGDTAMYLCATSRNRGTSNQPQHFGDGTRLSIL.

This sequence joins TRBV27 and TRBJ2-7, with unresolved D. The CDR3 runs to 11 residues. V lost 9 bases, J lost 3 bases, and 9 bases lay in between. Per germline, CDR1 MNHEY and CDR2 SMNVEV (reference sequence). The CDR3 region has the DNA TGTGCCAGGTTTTTAAACTACGAGCAGTACTTC. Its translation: CARFLNYEQYF.

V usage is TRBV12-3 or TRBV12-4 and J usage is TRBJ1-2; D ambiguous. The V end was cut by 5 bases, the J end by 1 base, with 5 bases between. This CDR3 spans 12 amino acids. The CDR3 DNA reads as TGTGCCAGCAGTATCTATAACTATGGCTACACCTTC. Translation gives CASSIYNYGYTF.

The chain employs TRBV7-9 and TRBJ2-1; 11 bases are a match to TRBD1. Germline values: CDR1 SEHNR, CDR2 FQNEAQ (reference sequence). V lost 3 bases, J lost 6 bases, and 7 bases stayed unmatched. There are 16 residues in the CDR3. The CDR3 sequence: CASSFRTGGNFNEQFF. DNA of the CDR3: TGTGCCAGCAGCTTTAGGACAGGGGGCAATTTCAATGAGCAGTTCTTC.

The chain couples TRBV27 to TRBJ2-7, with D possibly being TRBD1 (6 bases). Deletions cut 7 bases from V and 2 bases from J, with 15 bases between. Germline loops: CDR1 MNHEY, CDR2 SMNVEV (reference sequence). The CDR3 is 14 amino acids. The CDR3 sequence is CASTGQGSPYEQYF. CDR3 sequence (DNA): TGTGCCAGCACCGGGCAGGGGTCGCCCTACGAGCAGTACTTC.

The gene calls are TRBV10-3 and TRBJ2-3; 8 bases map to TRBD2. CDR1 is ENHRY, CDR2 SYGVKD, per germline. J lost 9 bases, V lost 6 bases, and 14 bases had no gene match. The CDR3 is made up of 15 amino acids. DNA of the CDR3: TGTGCCATCAGCCCGGCCAGCGGGGGCGGCGAGACGCAGTATTTT. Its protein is CAISPASGGGETQYF.

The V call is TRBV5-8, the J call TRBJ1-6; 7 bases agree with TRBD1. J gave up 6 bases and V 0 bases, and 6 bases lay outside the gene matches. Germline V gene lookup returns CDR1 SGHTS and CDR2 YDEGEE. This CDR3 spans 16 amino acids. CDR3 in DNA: TGTGCCAGCAGCTTGGTCGCGGGACAGCTTAATTCACCCCTCCACTTT. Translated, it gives CASSLVAGQLNSPLHF.

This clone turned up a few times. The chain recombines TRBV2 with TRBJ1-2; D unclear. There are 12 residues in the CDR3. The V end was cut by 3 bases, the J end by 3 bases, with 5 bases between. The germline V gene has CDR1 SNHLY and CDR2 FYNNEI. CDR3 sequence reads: CASSEADYGYTF. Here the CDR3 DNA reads TGTGCCAGCAGTGAGGCAGACTATGGCTACACCTTC.

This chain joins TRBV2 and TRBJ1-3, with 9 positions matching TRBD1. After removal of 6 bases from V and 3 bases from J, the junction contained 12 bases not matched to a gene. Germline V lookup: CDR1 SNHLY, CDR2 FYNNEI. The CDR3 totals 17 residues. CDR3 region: CASRMPVGQGGGNTIYF. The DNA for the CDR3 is TGTGCCAGCAGGATGCCCGTGGGACAGGGAGGTGGAAACACCATATATTTT. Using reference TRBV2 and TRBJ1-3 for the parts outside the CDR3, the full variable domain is EPEVTQTPSHQVTQMGQEVILRCVPISNHLYFYWYRQILGQKVEFLVSFYNNEISEKSEIFDDQFSVERPDGSNFTLKIRSTKLEDSAMYFCASRMPVGQGGGNTIYFGEGSWLTVV.

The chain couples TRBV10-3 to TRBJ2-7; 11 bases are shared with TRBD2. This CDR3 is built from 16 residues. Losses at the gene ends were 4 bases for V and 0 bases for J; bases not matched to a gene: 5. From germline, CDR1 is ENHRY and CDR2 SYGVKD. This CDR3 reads CAISASGLADSYEQYF. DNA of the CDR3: TGTGCCATCAGTGCCTCGGGACTAGCGGACTCCTACGAGCAGTACTTC.

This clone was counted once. CDR3 protein: CASSQAGRDTEAFF. DNA of the CDR3: TGCGCCAGCAGCCAAGCGGGAAGAGACACTGAAGCTTTCTTT. This sequence joins TRBV4-1 and TRBJ1-1; D uncertain. CDR1 is MGHRA, CDR2 YSYEKL, per germline. V lost 1 base to trimming and J lost 3 bases, with 9 bases between them. The CDR3 is 14 residues long.

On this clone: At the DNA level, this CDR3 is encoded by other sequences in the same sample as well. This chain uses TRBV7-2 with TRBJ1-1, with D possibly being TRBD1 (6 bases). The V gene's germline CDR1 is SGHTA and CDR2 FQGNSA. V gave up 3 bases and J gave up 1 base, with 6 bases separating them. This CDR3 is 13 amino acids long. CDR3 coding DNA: TGTGCCAGCAGCTTGGACAGGAACACTGAAGCTTTCTTT. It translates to CASSLDRNTEAFF.

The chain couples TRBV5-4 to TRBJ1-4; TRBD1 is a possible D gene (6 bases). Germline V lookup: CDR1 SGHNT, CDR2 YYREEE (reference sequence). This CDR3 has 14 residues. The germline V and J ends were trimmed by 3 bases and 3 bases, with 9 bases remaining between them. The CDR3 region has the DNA TGTGCCAGCAGCTACGCAGGGGCTAATGAAAAACTGTTTTTT. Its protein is CASSYAGANEKLFF.